These 14 T cell receptor beta chains share one sample of origin, sequenced in a study of blood T cell repertoires in COVID-19. Generated by immunoSEQ multiplex PCR, the TCRdb table keeps only in-frame clones and is missing some. The data contain approximately 190,000 clones, over 70% of them singletons. Material: peripheral blood. The receptors stem from a man aged 55-75 years with acute or convalescent COVID-19.

The chain recombines TRBV6-5 with TRBJ1-1, with D perhaps matching TRBD1 (6 bases). Trimming removed 1 base from V and 1 base from J, with 10 bases in between. CDR1 and CDR2 (germline): MNHEY, SVGAGI. The CDR3 is 15 amino acids. CDR3 amino acids: CASSYLPTGNTEAFF. DNA for the CDR3: TGTGCCAGCAGTTACTTACCGACAGGGAACACTGAAGCTTTCTTT.

V is TRBV5-6 and J is TRBJ1-5, with D possibly TRBD1 on 5 matching bases. Per germline, CDR1 SGHDT and CDR2 YYEEEE. The V end was cut by 4 bases, the J end by 6 bases, with 11 bases between. The CDR3 is made up of 13 amino acids. The CDR3 region is CASSPAGLQPQHF. The CDR3 DNA follows: TGTGCCAGCAGCCCCGCAGGGCTTCAGCCCCAGCATTTT.

The chain couples TRBV12-3 or TRBV12-4 to TRBJ2-7; 7 nucleotides match TRBD1. The CDR3 contains 13 residues. V was pared by 7 bases and J by 1 base, with 4 bases of the junction left unmatched. This CDR3 reads CASTPGQSYEQYF. The CDR3 DNA reads as TGTGCCAGCACTCCGGGACAGTCCTACGAGCAGTACTTC.

The gene calls are TRBV3-1 (or the pseudogene TRBV3-2) and TRBJ2-7; possible D gene TRBD2, 6 bases. The germline gives CDR1 LGHDT, CDR2 YNNKEL (reference sequence). This CDR3 spans 15 amino acids. V was trimmed by 0 bases and J by 2 bases, leaving 11 bases between them. CDR3 sequence reads: CASSQDVGGTYEQYF. The CDR3 DNA is TGTGCCAGCAGCCAAGATGTTGGGGGGACCTACGAGCAGTACTTC.

V and J are TRBV19 and TRBJ1-3; D call uncertain. Germline V lookup: CDR1 LNHDA, CDR2 SQIVND (reference sequence). V lost 2 bases and J lost 0, with 14 bases in between. There are 17 residues in the CDR3. The CDR3 sequence is CASSIRTSWSSGNTIYF. In nucleotides, the CDR3 is TGTGCCAGTAGTATAAGGACTTCCTGGAGCTCTGGAAACACCATATATTTT.

The CDR3 DNA sequence: TGTGCCAGCAGCGTAGGGATGTCTAGCGGGAGTTTGGTGGACTCCTACAATGAGCAGTTCTTC. Protein sequence: CASSVGMSSGSLVDSYNEQFF. This chain joins TRBV9 and TRBJ2-1; 10 nucleotides agree with TRBD2. CDR1 and CDR2 (germline): SGDLS, YYNGEE. The junction had 15 bases not matched to a gene; V was cut back by 0 bases and J by 0 bases. This CDR3 is built from 21 residues.

The chain has TRBV15 and TRBJ2-2, with D possibly being TRBD2 (5 bases). This CDR3 has 16 residues. V was pared by 0 bases and J by 7 bases, with 15 bases between. CDR1 is LNHNV and CDR2 is YYDKDF in the germline V gene (reference sequence). The CDR3 nucleotides are TGTGCCACCAGCAGAGAATCGGGGAAGTTCGGCGGGGAGCTGTTTTTT. This encodes CATSRESGKFGGELFF. Full variable domain (missing parts from reference TRBV15 and TRBJ2-2): DAMVIQNPRYQVTQFGKPVTLSCSQTLNHNVMYWYQQKSSQAPKLLFHYYDKDFNNEADTPDNFQSRRPNTSFCFLDIRSPGLGDTAMYLCATSRESGKFGGELFFGEGSRLTVL.

This clone occurred once. This CDR3 reads CASSLEPQGMNTEAFF. The CDR3 nucleotides are TGCGCCAGCAGCTTGGAACCCCAGGGGATGAACACTGAAGCTTTCTTT. This sequence joins TRBV5-1 and TRBJ1-1; D is possibly TRBD1 (6 bases). V gave up 0 bases and J gave up 0 bases, with 12 bases separating them. Germline V CDR1 and CDR2: SGHRS, YFSETQ. CDR3 size: 16 residues.

This chain uses TRBV10-1 with TRBJ2-2; TRBD2 aligns across 10 bases. The trim removed 0 bases at V and 5 bases at J, leaving 12 bases unmatched. The CDR3 loop spans 19 amino acids. CDR1 and CDR2 (germline): WNHNN, SYGVQD (reference sequence). The CDR3 coding sequence is TGCGCCAGCAGTGAGTCCGCTCGCGTAGCGGGAGGTTGGACCGGGGAGCTGTTTTTT. The encoded protein is CASSESARVAGGWTGELFF.

This clone was picked up many times. The J gene is TRBJ2-7, the V gene TRBV6-2 or TRBV6-3; maybe TRBD2 (6 bases). Per the germline V gene, CDR1 is MNHEY and CDR2 is SVGEGT. V was trimmed by 5 bases and J by 6 bases, leaving 14 bases between them. The length of the CDR3 is 13 residues. For the CDR3, the DNA is TGTGCCAGCAGTCCCCGGCCAGCGGGCGAGCAGTACTTC. It encodes CASSPRPAGEQYF.

This clone was counted between two and nine times. The chain uses TRBV9 and TRBJ1-1; unclear D gene. The CDR3 is made up of 14 amino acids. Trimming took 0 bases from V and 0 from J, leaving 6 bases between them. Germline V CDR1 and CDR2: SGDLS, YYNGEE. CDR3 amino acids: CASSVGGVNTEAFF. CDR3 nucleotide sequence: TGTGCCAGCAGCGTAGGAGGAGTGAACACTGAAGCTTTCTTT.

This chain links TRBV30 with TRBJ2-5; perhaps TRBD2 as D (6 bases). Germline-derived CDR1 and CDR2 are GTSNPN and SVGIG (reference sequence). V was trimmed by 4 bases and J by 3 bases, leaving 15 bases between them. CDR3 length equals 14 residues. CDR3 region: CAWTMGRREETQYF. CDR3 DNA sequence: TGTGCCTGGACGATGGGGAGGCGGGAAGAGACCCAGTACTTC.

This clone has only a few counts. The chain joins TRBV5-1 to TRBJ1-2; 9 positions agree with TRBD1. Germline values: CDR1 SGHRS, CDR2 YFSETQ. Germline trimming cut 1 base from V and 6 bases from J; bases unmatched to any gene: 4. CDR3 size: 14 residues. CDR3 sequence (DNA): TGCGCCAGCAGCTTGACGACAGGGGGGGATGGCTACACCTTC. Amino acid sequence: CASSLTTGGDGYTF. The full variable domain, in which reference TRBV5-1 and TRBJ1-2 provide the parts outside the CDR3, is KAGVTQTPRYLIKTRGQQVTLSCSPISGHRSVSWYQQTPGQGLQFLFEYFSETQRNKGNFPGRFSGRQFSNSRSEMNVSTLELGDSALYLCASSLTTGGDGYTFGSGTRLTVV.

V is TRBV3-1 (or the pseudogene TRBV3-2) and J is TRBJ2-1; 9 bases line up with TRBD2. There are 16 residues in the CDR3. Trimming removed 0 bases from V and 8 bases from J; junction bases left unmatched: 8. Germline V gene data show CDR1 as LGHDT and CDR2 as YNNKEL (reference sequence). The CDR3 spells CASSQERAAGGYEQFF. CDR3 coding DNA: TGTGCCAGCAGCCAAGAAAGGGCAGCGGGGGGCTATGAGCAGTTCTTC.